This entry lists 8 T cell receptor beta chains sequenced from one sample in a study of blood T cell repertoires in COVID-19. Method: immunoSEQ multiplex PCR; TCRdb's copy keeps in-frame clones and lacks some. The profile shows tens of thousands of clones, 80% to 90% of them singletons. Specimen: peripheral blood. Receptor source: a man in his forties or fifties with acute or convalescent COVID-19.

The rearrangement uses TRBV9 and TRBJ2-5; 10 bases agree with TRBD2. The J segment lost 2 bases and the V segment lost 3 bases, leaving 22 bases of the junction unmatched. The CDR3 totals 21 residues. Germline V lookup: CDR1 SGDLS, CDR2 YYNGEE. The CDR3 loop is CASSEAGPLAGERGGQETQYF. The CDR3, as DNA: TGTGCCAGCAGCGAAGCCGGTCCGCTAGCGGGAGAACGGGGGGGTCAAGAGACCCAGTACTTC.

The genes are TRBV7-2 and TRBJ2-1; possibly TRBD1 for D (6 bases). Germline V lookup: CDR1 SGHTA, CDR2 FQGNSA. The CDR3 covers 12 residues. V lost 7 bases, J lost 9 bases, and 13 bases lay in between. The DNA for the CDR3 is TGTGCCAGCATCGCAACAGGGATTGAGCAGTTCTTC. Translated, it gives CASIATGIEQFF.

The gene calls are TRBV28 and TRBJ1-5; maybe TRBD1 (6 bases). Per germline, CDR1 MDHEN and CDR2 SYDVKM. The CDR3 is made up of 17 amino acids. The ends were cut back, 3 bases at V and 2 bases at J, with 17 bases in the middle. The CDR3 DNA reads TGTGCCAGCAGTTTGGGTTTTTCAGGGGTGGGCAATCAGCCCCAGCATTTT. Translating it yields CASSLGFSGVGNQPQHF.

J is TRBJ1-5 and V is TRBV19; weak D call: TRBD1 (6 bases). V was trimmed by 10 bases and J by 4 bases, leaving 14 bases between them. CDR3 length equals 13 residues. CDR1 is LNHDA, CDR2 SQIVND, per germline (reference sequence). The CDR3 protein is CATLGGANQPQHF. The DNA of the CDR3 is TGTGCCACCTTAGGGGGGGCAAATCAGCCCCAGCATTTT.

The chain uses TRBV29-1 and TRBJ2-1; TRBD2 matches at 10 bases. The CDR3 is 18 amino acids. J was trimmed by 4 bases and V by 4 bases; bases with no gene match: 16. Per germline, CDR1 SQVTM and CDR2 ANQGSEA. CDR3 sequence: CSVAGLAGDDGWYNEQFF. The CDR3, as DNA: TGCAGCGTTGCGGGGCTAGCGGGAGACGATGGCTGGTACAATGAGCAGTTCTTC.

This chain links TRBV30 with TRBJ1-6; D is unresolved. In germline, CDR1 is GTSNPN, CDR2 SVGIG (reference sequence). The V and J ends lost 4 bases and 6 bases respectively, with 7 bases between them. The CDR3 extends over 12 amino acids. CDR3 in amino acids: CAWNGVNSPLHF. CDR3 nucleotide sequence: TGTGCCTGGAATGGAGTTAATTCACCCCTCCACTTT.

The chain couples TRBV7-6 to TRBJ2-1; 14 bases fit TRBD2. After removal of 3 bases from V and 9 bases from J, the junction contained 4 bases not matched to a gene. Germline values: CDR1 SGHVS, CDR2 FNYEAQ. This CDR3 region has 15 residues. In DNA form, the CDR3 reads TGTGCCAGCAGCTTCGGGACTAGCGGGAGCCCTGAGCAGTTCTTC. Its translation: CASSFGTSGSPEQFF.

The chain combines TRBV27 with TRBJ2-7; a possible D gene is TRBD1 (6 bases). This CDR3 comprises 15 residues. Trimming removed 2 bases at V and 3 bases at J, with 14 bases between. Germline CDR1 reads MNHEY; CDR2 reads SMNVEV (reference sequence). Here the CDR3 DNA reads TGTGCCAGCAGTTTAGGTCTAGGCAGGGGCTACGAGCAGTACGTC. It translates to CASSLGLGRGYEQYV.